This passage covers 9 T cell receptor beta chains from one sample sequenced in a study of blood T cell repertoires in COVID-19. Sequencing used immunoSEQ multiplex PCR; TCRdb keeps in-frame clones, though not all of them. The sample has about 220,000 clones; 82% are singletons. Sequenced sample: peripheral blood. These receptors were obtained from a woman of 80 years or more with acute or convalescent COVID-19.

This clone was detected only once. The chain joins TRBV6-6 to TRBJ1-1; maybe TRBD1 (5 bases). This CDR3 has 12 amino acids. V lost 10 bases, J lost 5 bases, and 14 bases lay in between. Germline CDR1 reads MNHNY; CDR2 reads SVGAGI (reference sequence). The CDR3 is CAIRVRHTEAFF. CDR3 DNA sequence: TGTGCCATCAGGGTCCGACATACTGAAGCTTTCTTT.

V usage is TRBV19 and J usage is TRBJ2-1; 8 bases line up with TRBD2. Germline CDR1 is LNHDA and CDR2 is SQIVND (reference sequence). CDR3 length: 19 amino acids. The J segment lost 6 bases and the V segment lost 8 bases, leaving 24 bases of the junction unmatched. CDR3 sequence reads: CASSPGGRGLSGVLNEQFF. CDR3 DNA: TGTGCCAGTTCCCCGGGGGGGCGGGGGCTCTCTGGGGTGCTCAATGAGCAGTTCTTC.

The genes are TRBV10-3 and TRBJ1-2; D is undetermined. The CDR3 has 13 residues. The germline gives CDR1 ENHRY, CDR2 SYGVKD. The V and J ends lost 4 bases and 7 bases respectively, with 13 bases between them. The CDR3 region is CAISVADPGGYTF. The CDR3 DNA reads as TGTGCCATCAGTGTCGCAGATCCAGGTGGCTACACCTTC.

This chain uses TRBV19 with TRBJ2-2; D is ambiguous. V dropped 7 bases and J dropped 1 base, with 4 bases sitting between them. Germline CDR1 is LNHDA and CDR2 is SQIVND (reference sequence). The length of the CDR3 is 12 residues. Here the CDR3 DNA reads TGTGCCAGTAACAGGAACACCGGGGAGCTGTTTTTT. This encodes CASNRNTGELFF.

In its sample, this clone was seen a few times. The chain is built from TRBV13 and TRBJ2-7; D unresolved. Germline V CDR1 and CDR2: PRHDT, FYEKMQ (reference sequence). Trimming left V 0 bases short and J 5 bases short, with 5 bases between. This CDR3 spans 12 amino acids. The CDR3 region has the DNA TGTGCCAGCAGCTTAGGTAGCAACGAGCAGTACTTC. Translated, it gives CASSLGSNEQYF.

The chain has TRBV5-1 and TRBJ2-3; TRBD2 matches 8 bases. The CDR3 is made up of 15 amino acids. Germline V CDR1 and CDR2: SGHRS, YFSETQ. V lost 0 bases, J lost 2 bases, and 2 bases stayed unmatched. For the CDR3, the DNA is TGCGCCAGCAGCTTGGCGGGAGGGGACACAGATACGCAGTATTTT. This gives the protein CASSLAGGDTDTQYF.

To note about this clone: The sample holds other DNA sequences that translate to the same CDR3. This chain connects TRBV9 to TRBJ2-3, with 10 bases matching TRBD2. V gave up 0 bases and J gave up 3 bases; unmatched junction bases: 4. The CDR3 runs to 16 residues. Germline assignment: CDR1 SGDLS and CDR2 YYNGEE. In nucleotides, the CDR3 is TGTGCCAGCAGCGTAGGAGCGGGGGGGCCGACAGATACGCAGTATTTT. Residues: CASSVGAGGPTDTQYF.

V gene TRBV7-9 combines with J gene TRBJ2-1; D call uncertain. V was shortened by 1 base and J by 12 bases, with 7 bases between the two germline ends. The CDR3 is 11 residues long. The germline CDR1 and CDR2 sequences are SEHNR and FQNEAQ (reference sequence). The CDR3 spells CASSLDLWQFF. CDR3 nucleotides: TGTGCCAGCAGCTTAGATCTCTGGCAGTTCTTC.

The V call is TRBV6-5, the J call TRBJ1-1; possibly TRBD1 for D (6 bases). The CDR3 runs to 12 residues. V was pared by 6 bases and J by 5 bases, with 10 bases between. Germline CDR1 is MNHEY and CDR2 is SVGAGI. The CDR3 DNA reads TGTGCCAGCAGGGAGACAGGAACTGAAGCTTTCTTT. The encoded protein is CASRETGTEAFF.